The source of this T cell receptor (beta chain) is a study of CD8 T cells in Susac syndrome. Negative isolation was applied to CD8+ and CD4+ T cells, and FACS enrichment was applied to TEMRA cells. This CDR3 has 17 amino acids. Germline V CDR1 and CDR2: SEHNR, FQNEAQ (reference sequence). Germline trimming cut 1 base from V and 0 bases from J; bases unmatched to any gene: 7. Random hexamers served to reverse transcribe about 0.45 to 1 ug RNA. A single record per CDR3 protein comes from TCRdb applying MiXCR to the immunoSEQ multiplex PCR reads. Among about 160,000 distinct CDR3 sequences listed, 92% were seen once.

Material for sequencing was CD4+ T cells from PBMCs. The chain carries TRBV7-9 and TRBJ2-7, with 9 bases aligning to TRBD1. The clonotype was recovered from a human donor in good health. This chain's CDR3 is CASSLVPGQGNSYEQYF. CDR3 coding DNA: TGTGCCAGCAGCTTAGTGCCAGGACAGGGGAACTCCTACGAGCAGTACTTC.